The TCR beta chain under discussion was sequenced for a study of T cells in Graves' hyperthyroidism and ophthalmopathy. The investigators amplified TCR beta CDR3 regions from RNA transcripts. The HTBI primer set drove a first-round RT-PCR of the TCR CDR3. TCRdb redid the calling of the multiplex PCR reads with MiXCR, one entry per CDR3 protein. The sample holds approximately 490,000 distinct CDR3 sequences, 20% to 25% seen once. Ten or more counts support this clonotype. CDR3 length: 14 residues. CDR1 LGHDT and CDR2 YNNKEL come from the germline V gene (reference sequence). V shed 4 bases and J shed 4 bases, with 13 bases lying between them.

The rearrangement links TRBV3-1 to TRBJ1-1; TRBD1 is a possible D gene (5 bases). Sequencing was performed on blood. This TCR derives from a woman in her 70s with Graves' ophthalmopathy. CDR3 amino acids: CASSRAGDGTEAFF. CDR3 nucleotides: TGTGCCAGCAGCCGCGCGGGGGACGGCACTGAAGCTTTCTTT.